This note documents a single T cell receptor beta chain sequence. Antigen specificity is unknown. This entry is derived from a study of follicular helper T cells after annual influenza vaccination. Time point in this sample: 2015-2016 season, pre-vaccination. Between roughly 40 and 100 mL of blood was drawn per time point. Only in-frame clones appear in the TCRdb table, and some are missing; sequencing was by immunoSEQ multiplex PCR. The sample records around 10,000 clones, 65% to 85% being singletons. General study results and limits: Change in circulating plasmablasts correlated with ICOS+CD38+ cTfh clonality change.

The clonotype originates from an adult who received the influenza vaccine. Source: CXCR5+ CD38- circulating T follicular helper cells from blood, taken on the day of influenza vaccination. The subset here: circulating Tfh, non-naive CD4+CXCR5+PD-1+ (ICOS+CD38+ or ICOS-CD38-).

The CDR3 DNA follows: TGTGCCAGCAGCCCGACAGGGAACACTGAAGCTTTCTTT. Protein: CASSPTGNTEAFF. This chain uses TRBV14 with TRBJ1-1; possible D gene TRBD1, 6 bases. Trimming took off 4 bases at V and 1 base at J, with 7 bases between the two ends. The CDR3 has 13 amino acids. Looked up from germline, CDR1 is SGHDN and CDR2 is FVKESK.